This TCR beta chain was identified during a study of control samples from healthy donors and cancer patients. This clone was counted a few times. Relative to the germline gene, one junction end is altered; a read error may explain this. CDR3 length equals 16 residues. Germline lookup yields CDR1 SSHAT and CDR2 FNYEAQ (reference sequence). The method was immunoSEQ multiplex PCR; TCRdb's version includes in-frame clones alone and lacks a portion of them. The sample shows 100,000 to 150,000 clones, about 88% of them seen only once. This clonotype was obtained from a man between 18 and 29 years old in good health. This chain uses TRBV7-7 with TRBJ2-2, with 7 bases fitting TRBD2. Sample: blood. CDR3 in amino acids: CASSLGRGGSAGELFF. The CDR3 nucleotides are TGTGCTAGCAGCTTAGGAAGGGGCGGGAGCGCCGGGGAGCTGTTTTTT.